Each of the 14 T cell receptor beta chains below was sequenced from the same sample in a study of cytomegalovirus exposure and HLA in healthy donors. The repertoire was sequenced with immunoSEQ multiplex PCR; TCRdb's copy has only in-frame clones and lacks some. The data show 70,000 to 75,000 clones, 94% seen once. Sequences were obtained from PBMCs. These receptors all stem from a woman between 18 and 29 years old in good health and CMV-seropositive.

The rearrangement uses TRBV13 and TRBJ1-1, with a tentative D call TRBD1 (6 bases). Trimming removed 7 bases at V and 6 bases at J, with 18 bases between. Germline loops: CDR1 PRHDT, CDR2 FYEKMQ (reference sequence). The CDR3 covers 14 residues. The CDR3 spells CASTRAGGAAEAFF. In DNA form, the CDR3 reads TGTGCCAGCACCCGAGCGGGGGGGGCGGCTGAAGCTTTCTTT.

This clone was seen once. The chain joins TRBV5-1 to TRBJ2-2, with 12 bases fitting TRBD2. This CDR3 contains 16 residues. V was clipped by 4 bases and J by 7 bases; unmatched bases: 8. The germline gives CDR1 SGHRS, CDR2 YFSETQ. DNA of the CDR3: TGCGCCAGCAGCCCAGGACTAGCGGGATCGCTCGGGGAGCTGTTTTTT. Its translation is CASSPGLAGSLGELFF.

The V call is TRBV6-6, the J call TRBJ2-3; D may be TRBD2 (6 bases). The CDR3 loop spans 16 amino acids. V lost 4 bases to trimming and J lost 1 base, with 15 bases between them. Looked up from germline, CDR1 is MNHNY and CDR2 is SVGAGI (reference sequence). This CDR3 is CASSSSWTTGTDTQYF. DNA for the CDR3: TGTGCCAGCAGTTCTTCTTGGACTACCGGCACAGATACGCAGTATTTT.

The chain employs TRBV12-5 and TRBJ2-1; no clear D gene. The V gene lost 1 base and the J gene lost 0 bases, with 10 bases spanning the gap. Germline loops: CDR1 LGHNT, CDR2 FRNRAP. The length of the CDR3 is 16 residues. The CDR3 DNA follows: TGTGCTAGTGGTTTGGGATTATCGAGCTCCTACAATGAGCAGTTCTTC. Translated: CASGLGLSSSYNEQFF.

The CDR3 region is CASSSQQGPEDGYTF. DNA of the CDR3: TGTGCCAGCAGTTCCCAACAGGGGCCTGAAGATGGCTACACCTTC. This chain links TRBV28 with TRBJ1-2; the match to TRBD1 covers 7 bases. CDR3 length: 15 amino acids. The junction had 11 bases not matched to a gene; V was cut back by 4 bases and J by 6 bases. Germline V gives CDR1 MDHEN, CDR2 SYDVKM.

The rearrangement links TRBV7-2 to TRBJ2-6, with 9 bases fitting TRBD2. Losses at the gene ends were 4 bases for V and 0 bases for J; bases not matched to a gene: 7. The CDR3 has 18 amino acids. Germline-derived CDR1 and CDR2 are SGHTA and FQGNSA. CDR3 sequence (DNA): TGTGCCAGCAGCTCACGACTAGCGGAGATCTCTGGGGCCAACGTCCTGACTTTC. Translated, it gives CASSSRLAEISGANVLTF.

The chain has TRBV27 and TRBJ2-1; 11 nucleotides agree with TRBD2. Germline CDR1 MNHEY, CDR2 SMNVEV (reference sequence). The CDR3 totals 15 residues. With V trimmed by 0 bases and J by 5 bases, 0 bases remained unmatched. The CDR3 DNA follows: TGTGCCAGCAGTTTATCTAGCGGGGGGGACAATGAGCAGTTCTTC. It translates to CASSLSSGGDNEQFF.

This clone was counted once. The chain combines TRBV19 with TRBJ1-6; D call uncertain. Germline V gene data show CDR1 as LNHDA and CDR2 as SQIVND (reference sequence). The CDR3 is 16 amino acids. V lost 4 bases to trimming and J lost 0 bases, with 10 bases between them. The CDR3 reads CASSKILSSYNSPLHF. The CDR3 region has the DNA TGTGCCAGTAGTAAGATCCTGAGCTCCTATAATTCACCCCTCCACTTT.

The chain is built from TRBV28 and TRBJ2-1, with D maybe TRBD2 (7 bases). V was cut by 5 bases and J by 0 bases, with 20 bases left in between. The V gene's germline CDR1 is MDHEN and CDR2 SYDVKM. The CDR3 contains 18 residues. This CDR3 reads CASSTKGDYPNSYNEQFF. The CDR3 coding sequence is TGTGCCAGCAGTACCAAGGGGGACTACCCCAACTCCTACAATGAGCAGTTCTTC.

The rearrangement joins TRBV19 to TRBJ2-1, with unresolved D. Deletions cut 3 bases from V and 0 bases from J, with 12 bases between. The CDR3 has 16 amino acids. The germline V gene has CDR1 LNHDA and CDR2 SQIVND (reference sequence). The CDR3 reads CASSIAGSSSYNEQFF. Here the CDR3 DNA reads TGTGCCAGTAGTATCGCCGGGTCTAGCTCCTACAATGAGCAGTTCTTC.

V gene TRBV7-6 combines with J gene TRBJ2-4; TRBD2 is a possible D gene (6 bases). V lost 0 bases and J 9 bases, leaving 9 bases between the germline ends. This CDR3 is 13 amino acids long. The germline gives CDR1 SGHVS, CDR2 FNYEAQ. The CDR3 loop reads CASSLAGEAIQYF. CDR3 coding DNA: TGTGCCAGCAGCTTAGCGGGGGAGGCCATTCAGTACTTC. The whole variable domain, filled in from reference TRBV7-6 and TRBJ2-4, reads GAGVSQSPRYKVTKRGQDVALRCDPISGHVSLYWYRQALGQGPEFLTYFNYEAQQDKSGLPNDRFSAERPEGSISTLTIQRTEQRDSAMYRCASSLAGEAIQYFGAGTRLSVL.

This CDR3 is CASSLGAGGLFQPQHF. DNA of the CDR3: TGTGCCAGCAGCTTAGGAGCAGGGGGCTTGTTTCAGCCCCAGCATTTT. The gene calls are TRBV7-2 and TRBJ1-5; 8 nucleotides align to TRBD1. This CDR3 region has 16 residues. Germline V gene data show CDR1 as SGHTA and CDR2 as FQGNSA. Trimming removed 1 base from V and 6 bases from J; junction bases left unmatched: 8. Drawing the rest from reference TRBV7-2 and TRBJ1-5, the complete variable domain is GAGVSQSPSNKVTEKGKDVELRCDPISGHTALYWYRQSLGQGLEFLIYFQGNSAPDKSGLPSDRFSAERTGGSVSTLTIQRTQQEDSAVYLCASSLGAGGLFQPQHFGDGTRLSIL.

The J gene is TRBJ2-3, the V gene TRBV7-9; D may be TRBD2 (6 bases). Trimming shortened V by 3 bases and J by 4 bases, and 17 bases separated the two germline ends. The CDR3 sequence is 16 residues long. Germline assignment: CDR1 SEHNR and CDR2 FQNEAQ (reference sequence). CDR3 nucleotides: TGTGCCAGCAGCTTTTACCTTGGGAGGAGCGCAGATACGCAGTATTTT. Its translation: CASSFYLGRSADTQYF.

In this sample, this clone turned up once. The chain joins TRBV5-1 to TRBJ1-5; weak D call: TRBD1 (5 bases). The V end lost 4 bases, the J end lost 4 bases, and 9 bases lay between the germline ends. Germline V lookup: CDR1 SGHRS, CDR2 YFSETQ. The CDR3 is 13 residues long. The CDR3 DNA is TGCGCCAGCAGCCCCGGGGGTAATCAGCCCCAGCATTTT. This sequence encodes CASSPGGNQPQHF.